This T cell receptor (beta chain) is drawn from a study of response to subunit inactivated influenza vaccine. Worth noting for this clonotype: Its antigen is not identified.

Findings and limits, study-wide: It was the authors' suggestion that each seasonal influenza vaccination recruits few new T cells.

TCRdb fed the RT-PCR reads into MiXCR, producing one record per CDR3 protein. Among about 500,000 distinct CDR3 sequences listed, approximately 15% were seen once. The sequence came from a man aged 50 to 69 who received an inactivated influenza vaccine. Sequencing was performed on CD4+ T cells sorted from PBMCs, taken less than 30 months after vaccination.

For the CDR3, the DNA is TGTGCCACCAGTGATTTGGGGACAATGGGGGCCCCAGATACGCAGTATTTT. Translated: CATSDLGTMGAPDTQYF. This chain connects TRBV24-1 to TRBJ2-3; a possible D gene is TRBD1 (6 bases). V shed 0 bases and J shed 4 bases, with 16 bases lying between them. The CDR3 extends over 17 amino acids. The germline CDR1 and CDR2 sequences are KGHDR and SFDVKD.